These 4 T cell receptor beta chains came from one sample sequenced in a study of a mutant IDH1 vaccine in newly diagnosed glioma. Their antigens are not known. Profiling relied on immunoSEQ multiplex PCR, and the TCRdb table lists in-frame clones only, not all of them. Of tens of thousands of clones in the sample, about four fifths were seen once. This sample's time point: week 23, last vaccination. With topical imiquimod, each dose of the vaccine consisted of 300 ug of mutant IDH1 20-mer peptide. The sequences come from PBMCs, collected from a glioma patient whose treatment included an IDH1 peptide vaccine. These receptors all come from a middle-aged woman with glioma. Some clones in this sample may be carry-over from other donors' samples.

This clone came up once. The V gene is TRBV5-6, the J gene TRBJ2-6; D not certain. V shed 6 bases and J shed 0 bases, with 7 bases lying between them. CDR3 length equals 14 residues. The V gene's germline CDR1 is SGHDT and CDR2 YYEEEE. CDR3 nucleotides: TGTGCCAGCACCGCTCTCTCTGGGGCCAACGTCCTGACTTTC. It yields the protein CASTALSGANVLTF.

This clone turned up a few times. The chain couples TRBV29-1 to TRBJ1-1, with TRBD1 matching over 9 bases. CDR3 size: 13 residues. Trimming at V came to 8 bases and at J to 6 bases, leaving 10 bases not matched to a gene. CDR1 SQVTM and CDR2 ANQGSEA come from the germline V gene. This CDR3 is CSFKFGQGSEAFF. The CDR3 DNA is TGCAGCTTTAAATTCGGACAGGGGTCTGAAGCTTTCTTT.

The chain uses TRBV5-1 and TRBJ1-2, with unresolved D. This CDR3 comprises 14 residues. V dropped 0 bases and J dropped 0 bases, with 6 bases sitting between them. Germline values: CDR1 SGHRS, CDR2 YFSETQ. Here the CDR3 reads CASSLAPANYGYTF. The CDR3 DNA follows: TGCGCCAGCAGCTTGGCCCCGGCTAACTATGGCTACACCTTC.

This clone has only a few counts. The CDR3 protein is CASSTKQGATRYEQYF. The CDR3 bases are TGCGCCAGCAGCACTAAACAGGGGGCGACCCGTTACGAGCAGTACTTC. This sequence joins TRBV5-1 and TRBJ2-7, with TRBD1 identical over 9 bases. The length of the CDR3 is 16 residues. CDR1 is SGHRS, CDR2 YFSETQ, per germline. The junction had 12 bases not matched to a gene; V was cut back by 4 bases and J by 4 bases.